Listed here are 16 T cell receptor beta chains from one sample, sequenced in a study of blood T cell repertoires in COVID-19. The protocol was immunoSEQ multiplex PCR, while the TCRdb copy is restricted to in-frame clones and leaves out a portion. The sample lists over 90,000 clones; approximately 74% were seen once. The sequenced sample was peripheral blood. Receptors originate from a man aged 65-85 years with COVID-19, enrolled during active disease.

This clone came up a few times. V is TRBV27 and J is TRBJ2-7; 10 bases line up with TRBD1. The J segment lost 3 bases and the V segment lost 2 bases, leaving 7 bases of the junction unmatched. The germline CDR1 and CDR2 sequences are MNHEY and SMNVEV (reference sequence). This CDR3 comprises 16 residues. CDR3 loop: CASSLTGQGIYYEQYF. CDR3 sequence (DNA): TGTGCCAGCAGTTTAACGGGACAGGGGATTTACTACGAGCAGTACTTC.

The chain combines TRBV2 with TRBJ2-7; 8 positions agree with TRBD1. Trimming at V came to 7 bases and at J to 4 bases, leaving 9 bases not matched to a gene. The CDR3 length is 14 residues. The germline V gene encodes CDR1 SNHLY and CDR2 FYNNEI. The CDR3 coding sequence is TGTGCCAGCAACAAACAGGGGGTCTTTTACGAGCAGTACTTC. It encodes CASNKQGVFYEQYF.

The chain employs TRBV6-2 or TRBV6-3 and TRBJ1-5, with TRBD1 matching over 7 bases. CDR3 length: 16 amino acids. Germline trimming cut 0 bases from V and 6 bases from J; bases unmatched to any gene: 8. Germline V gives CDR1 MNHEY, CDR2 SVGEGT. This CDR3 reads CASSYSTDRAGQPQHF. DNA of the CDR3: TGTGCCAGCAGTTACTCAACCGACAGGGCGGGTCAGCCCCAGCATTTT.

About this clone: An end of the junction differs from the germline gene, which may be a read error. The rearrangement uses TRBV7-7 and TRBJ2-7, with 10 bases aligning to TRBD1. Germline CDR1 reads SSHAT; CDR2 reads FNYEAQ (reference sequence). The CDR3 consists of 17 residues. Here the CDR3 DNA reads TGTGCTAGCAGCTTAGCCCCCACAGGACAGGGGGCCTACGAGCAGTACTTC. This translates into CASSLAPTGQGAYEQYF.

The gene calls are TRBV9 and TRBJ2-6, with a tentative D call TRBD1 (5 bases). This CDR3 spans 17 amino acids. Germline CDR1 reads SGDLS; CDR2 reads YYNGEE. The V end lost 3 bases, the J end lost 0 bases, and 13 bases lay between the germline ends. The CDR3 coding sequence is TGTGCCAGCAGCGAATTAGGGGCTAACTCTGGGGCCAACGTCCTGACTTTC. Its translation is CASSELGANSGANVLTF.

V usage is TRBV28 and J usage is TRBJ2-2, with TRBD2 identical over 12 bases. CDR3 length: 16 residues. Germline assignment: CDR1 MDHEN and CDR2 SYDVKM. V lost 3 bases and J lost 2; bases outside the gene matches: 1. The CDR3 region is CASSFGLAGNTGELFF. The CDR3 DNA reads TGTGCCAGCAGTTTCGGACTAGCGGGAAACACCGGGGAGCTGTTTTTT.

Only a few counts were recorded for this clone. The V gene is TRBV5-8, the J gene TRBJ1-1; D remains ambiguous. Germline CDR1 and CDR2: SGHTS and YDEGEE. V was shortened by 2 bases and J by 3 bases, with 14 bases between the two germline ends. CDR3 length: 15 amino acids. The CDR3 spells CASSLIRFRDTEAFF. In DNA form, the CDR3 reads TGTGCCAGCAGCTTAATTAGGTTCCGGGACACTGAAGCTTTCTTT.

V usage is TRBV28 and J usage is TRBJ2-7; 10 nucleotides match TRBD2. Germline V gene sequence: CDR1 MDHEN, CDR2 SYDVKM. The CDR3 extends over 21 amino acids. The V gene end was trimmed by 7 bases and the J gene end by 0 bases; junction bases not matched to a gene: 24. The CDR3 reads CASTPRVGLAVKNVLSYEQYF. The CDR3 bases are TGTGCCAGCACTCCCCGAGTAGGACTAGCGGTCAAGAACGTCCTCTCCTACGAGCAGTACTTC. The whole variable domain, filled in from reference TRBV28 and TRBJ2-7, reads DVKVTQSSRYLVKRTGEKVFLECVQDMDHENMFWYRQDPGLGLRLIYFSYDVKMKEKGDIPEGYSVSREKKERFSLILESASTNQTSMYLCASTPRVGLAVKNVLSYEQYFGPGTRLTVT.

The chain uses TRBV5-1 and TRBJ1-5, with D perhaps TRBD1 (5 bases). CDR1 and CDR2 (germline): SGHRS, YFSETQ. V was cut by 4 bases and J by 2 bases, with 10 bases left in between. The CDR3 consists of 14 residues. The CDR3 sequence is CASSPSGGNQPQHF. The CDR3 DNA reads TGCGCCAGCAGCCCGTCGGGGGGCAATCAGCCCCAGCATTTT.

This clone showed up just once. V is TRBV27 and J is TRBJ2-3, with 8 bases fitting TRBD2. Trimming cost V 3 bases and J 2 bases; bases outside gene matches: 10. The CDR3 length is 17 residues. CDR1 is MNHEY, CDR2 SMNVEV, per germline (reference sequence). The CDR3 spells CASSLRVLAAFTDTQYF. The DNA for the CDR3 is TGTGCCAGCAGTTTGAGGGTACTAGCGGCGTTCACAGATACGCAGTATTTT.

In this sample, this clone turned up once. The rearrangement links TRBV11-3 to TRBJ2-5, with 7 bases lining up with TRBD1. CDR1 SGHNT and CDR2 YENEEA come from the germline V gene. The CDR3 is 14 amino acids. V was clipped by 5 bases and J by 7 bases; unmatched bases: 10. The CDR3 DNA reads as TGTGCCAGCAGCCCGGGGACAGACCCGGCGACCCAGTACTTC. This gives the protein CASSPGTDPATQYF.

In its sample, this clone was seen a few times. J is TRBJ1-1 and V is TRBV5-1, with 7 bases aligning to TRBD1. The junction had 5 bases not matched to a gene; V was cut back by 5 bases and J by 1 base. This CDR3 is 14 amino acids long. Germline assignment: CDR1 SGHRS and CDR2 YFSETQ. CDR3 sequence reads: CASREGQQNTEAFF. In DNA, the CDR3 is TGCGCCAGCAGAGAGGGACAGCAGAACACTGAAGCTTTCTTT.

The chain recombines TRBV7-3 with TRBJ2-1; 10 bases map to TRBD2. After removal of 3 bases from V and 6 bases from J, the junction contained 11 bases not matched to a gene. The CDR3 is 17 amino acids. Germline V gene sequence: CDR1 SGHTA, CDR2 FQGTGA. The CDR3 DNA reads as TGTGCCAGCAGCTTGGGGCTAGCGGGAGTGGCCGGCAATGAGCAGTTCTTC. This sequence encodes CASSLGLAGVAGNEQFF.

The chain carries TRBV3-1 (or the pseudogene TRBV3-2) and TRBJ2-1; 7 positions match TRBD2. V lost 3 bases, J lost 7 bases, and 9 bases stayed unmatched. Germline V gene sequence: CDR1 LGHDT, CDR2 YNNKEL (reference sequence). This CDR3 region has 15 residues. DNA of the CDR3: TGTGCCAGCAGCCACCCATCAGCGGGAAGTAATGAGCAGTTCTTC. Protein: CASSHPSAGSNEQFF.

V usage is TRBV11-1 and J usage is TRBJ2-1; TRBD2 agrees at 10 bases. The CDR3 sequence is 14 residues long. Losses at the gene ends were 3 bases for V and 7 bases for J; bases not matched to a gene: 3. Germline V gene data show CDR1 as SGHAT and CDR2 as FQDESV (reference sequence). CDR3 residues: CASSFLAGGNEQFF. The CDR3 nucleotides are TGTGCCAGCAGCTTTTTAGCGGGAGGAAATGAGCAGTTCTTC.

This clone was recorded a few times. The V call is TRBV7-9, the J call TRBJ2-1; 7 nucleotides match TRBD2. The CDR3 has 14 amino acids. Germline assignment: CDR1 SEHNR and CDR2 FQNEAQ (reference sequence). J gave up 9 bases and V 5 bases, and 10 bases lay outside the gene matches. The CDR3 DNA follows: TGTGCCAGCAGCATGGGGGGAGGGCCCGGTGAGCAGTTCTTC. As protein: CASSMGGGPGEQFF.